These T cell receptor beta chains were read from a single sample in a study of blood T cell repertoires in COVID-19. TCRdb's table, derived via immunoSEQ multiplex PCR, lists solely in-frame clones and lacks some. The sample has 100,000 to 150,000 clones, roughly 85% seen once; the top ten hold around 3%. What was sequenced was peripheral blood. Receptors were obtained from a woman aged 80 or over with COVID-19, enrolled during active disease. The CDR3 runs from the conserved cysteine through the conserved F or W. The order of the fields is J gene, clone size, V gene, D gene, CDR3 protein, CDR3 DNA. D genes are given only for firm matches. Only part of the rows carry a size: once, few, many, or a class if the clone is expanded.

j_call: TRBJ2-2; clone_size: NA; v_call: TRBV9; d_call: TRBD1; cdr3_aa: CASSGQGRSTGELFF; cdr3_nt: TGTGCCAGCAGCGGACAGGGAAGGTCCACCGGGGAGCTGTTTTTT
j_call: TRBJ2-5; clone_size: NA; v_call: TRBV19; d_call: TRBD2; cdr3_aa: CASTTTSGEETQYF; cdr3_nt: TGTGCCAGTACCACGACTAGCGGGGAAGAGACCCAGTACTTC
j_call: TRBJ2-1; clone_size: NA; v_call: TRBV6-5; d_call: TRBD1; cdr3_aa: CASQTGDRNEQFF; cdr3_nt: TGTGCCAGCCAGACAGGGGATCGTAATGAGCAGTTCTTC
j_call: TRBJ2-1; clone_size: NA; v_call: TRBV19; d_call: TRBD2; cdr3_aa: CASSVLAGGNNEQFF; cdr3_nt: TGTGCCAGTAGCGTACTAGCGGGAGGGAACAATGAGCAGTTCTTC
j_call: TRBJ1-2; clone_size: NA; v_call: TRBV10-3; d_call: TRBD1; cdr3_aa: CAISGGQGHRFHYGYTF; cdr3_nt: TGTGCCATCAGTGGGGGACAGGGGCATAGATTTCACTATGGCTACACCTTC
j_call: TRBJ2-7; clone_size: NA; v_call: TRBV12-3/TRBV12-4; d_call: TRBD2; cdr3_aa: CASSGGYEQYF; cdr3_nt: TGTGCCAGCTCGGGGGGGTACGAGCAGTACTTC
j_call: TRBJ1-5; clone_size: NA; v_call: TRBV6-5; d_call: NA; cdr3_aa: CASSQTARDQPQHF; cdr3_nt: TGTGCCAGCAGCCAGACAGCCAGGGATCAGCCCCAGCATTTT
j_call: TRBJ1-3; clone_size: once; v_call: TRBV11-2; d_call: NA; cdr3_aa: CASTVDSLSGNTIYF; cdr3_nt: TGTGCCAGCACCGTAGACAGTCTCTCTGGAAACACCATATATTTT
j_call: TRBJ1-1; clone_size: NA; v_call: TRBV28; d_call: NA; cdr3_aa: CASSSIGQEAFF; cdr3_nt: TGTGCCAGCAGTTCAATTGGACAGGAAGCTTTCTTT
j_call: TRBJ1-1; clone_size: NA; v_call: TRBV29-1; d_call: NA; cdr3_aa: CSVDSGGNTEAFF; cdr3_nt: TGCAGCGTTGACTCGGGGGGGAACACTGAAGCTTTCTTT
j_call: TRBJ2-1; clone_size: NA; v_call: TRBV11-2; d_call: TRBD2; cdr3_aa: CASSPGRLYNEQFF; cdr3_nt: TGTGCCAGCAGCCCCGGGAGGTTATACAATGAGCAGTTCTTC
j_call: TRBJ2-3; clone_size: NA; v_call: TRBV2; d_call: TRBD2; cdr3_aa: CASRASGTTADTQYF; cdr3_nt: TGTGCCAGCAGGGCTAGCGGGACCACAGCAGATACGCAGTATTTT
j_call: TRBJ2-7; clone_size: NA; v_call: TRBV5-3; d_call: TRBD2; cdr3_aa: CDSMKGREGYEQYF; cdr3_nt: TGTGACAGTATGAAGGGGCGGGAGGGTTACGAGCAGTACTTC
j_call: TRBJ2-1; clone_size: NA; v_call: TRBV19; d_call: TRBD1; cdr3_aa: CASTRETGYNEQFF; cdr3_nt: TGTGCCAGCACTCGCGAGACAGGGTACAATGAGCAGTTCTTC
j_call: TRBJ2-7; clone_size: NA; v_call: TRBV7-2; d_call: TRBD2; cdr3_aa: CASSLALAGGGSSYEQYF; cdr3_nt: TGTGCCAGCAGCTTAGCTCTAGCGGGAGGCGGAAGCTCCTACGAGCAGTACTTC
j_call: TRBJ2-4; clone_size: NA; v_call: TRBV12-3/TRBV12-4; d_call: NA; cdr3_aa: CASSSLAKNIQYF; cdr3_nt: TGTGCCAGCAGTTCCTTAGCCAAAAACATTCAGTACTTC
j_call: TRBJ2-2; clone_size: NA; v_call: TRBV6-2/TRBV6-3; d_call: TRBD2; cdr3_aa: CASSYSSGANTGELFF; cdr3_nt: TGTGCCAGCAGTTACTCGAGCGGGGCGAACACCGGGGAGCTGTTTTTT
j_call: TRBJ2-1; clone_size: NA; v_call: TRBV18; d_call: TRBD2; cdr3_aa: CASSGLDNNEQFF; cdr3_nt: TGTGCCAGCTCCGGACTAGATAACAATGAGCAGTTCTTC
j_call: TRBJ1-2; clone_size: NA; v_call: TRBV25-1; d_call: NA; cdr3_aa: CASSDIVAGYGYTF; cdr3_nt: TGTGCCAGCAGTGATATAGTGGCAGGTTATGGCTACACCTTC
j_call: TRBJ2-1; clone_size: NA; v_call: TRBV6-8; d_call: TRBD2; cdr3_aa: CASPGLAGGTPYNEQFF; cdr3_nt: TGTGCCAGCCCGGGACTAGCGGGAGGAACCCCCTACAATGAGCAGTTCTTC
j_call: TRBJ2-3; clone_size: NA; v_call: TRBV28; d_call: NA; cdr3_aa: CASSLRHTDTQYF; cdr3_nt: TGTGCCAGCAGTTTGAGGCACACAGATACGCAGTATTTT
j_call: TRBJ1-5; clone_size: NA; v_call: TRBV19; d_call: TRBD1; cdr3_aa: CASSLDRGNQPQHF; cdr3_nt: TGTGCCAGTAGTTTGGACAGGGGGAATCAGCCCCAGCATTTT